A selection of T cell receptor beta chains follows, all from one sample in a study of cytomegalovirus exposure and HLA in healthy donors. Clones were read by immunoSEQ multiplex PCR, and TCRdb kept only the in-frame ones, dropping some. The data show some 70,000 clones, and the top ten clones hold approximately 7.5%. The specimen sequenced was PBMCs. The receptors were sampled from a female donor in good health and CMV-seropositive. CDR3s include the opening cysteine and the closing phenylalanine or tryptophan. Fields, in order: D gene, V gene, J gene, CDR3 length, CDR3 protein, CDR3 DNA. The D gene is left open where the match is weak.

d_gene: TRBD1
v_gene: TRBV10-1
j_gene: TRBJ2-1
len: 14
CDR3aa: CASSPGTGYNEQFF
CDR3nt: TGCGCCAGCAGCCCCGGGACAGGCTACAATGAGCAGTTCTTC

d_gene: TRBD1
v_gene: TRBV4-1
j_gene: TRBJ2-2
len: 15
CDR3aa: CASSPTGTSTGELFF
CDR3nt: TGCGCCAGCAGCCCGACAGGGACCAGTACCGGGGAGCTGTTTTTT

d_gene: NA
v_gene: TRBV7-2
j_gene: TRBJ1-4
len: 13
CDR3aa: CASSPGGGEKLFF
CDR3nt: TGTGCCAGCAGCCCGGGTGGGGGGGAAAAACTGTTTTTT

d_gene: TRBD2
v_gene: TRBV7-9
j_gene: TRBJ2-1
len: 15
CDR3aa: CASSSSDGGGNEQFF
CDR3nt: TGTGCCAGCAGCTCCTCTGACGGGGGGGGTAATGAGCAGTTCTTC

d_gene: NA
v_gene: TRBV29-1
j_gene: TRBJ2-3
len: 11
CDR3aa: CSLGSGDTQYF
CDR3nt: TGCAGCCTGGGTTCGGGGGACACGCAGTATTTT

d_gene: NA
v_gene: TRBV4-3
j_gene: TRBJ1-1
len: 14
CDR3aa: CASSQDTTLGEAFF
CDR3nt: TGCGCCAGCAGCCAAGATACAACTTTGGGCGAAGCTTTCTTT

d_gene: NA
v_gene: TRBV6-5
j_gene: TRBJ1-2
len: 16
CDR3aa: CASSYSSRGPNYGYTF
CDR3nt: TGTGCCAGCAGTTACTCCTCTCGGGGTCCAAACTATGGCTACACCTTC

d_gene: TRBD1
v_gene: TRBV10-3
j_gene: TRBJ2-7
len: 13
CDR3aa: CATRQGALYEQYF
CDR3nt: TGTGCCACCCGACAGGGGGCCCTCTACGAGCAGTACTTC

d_gene: TRBD2
v_gene: TRBV4-2
j_gene: TRBJ2-7
len: 16
CDR3aa: CASSITRTSVPYEQYF
CDR3nt: TGTGCCAGCAGTATAACCCGGACTAGCGTACCCTACGAGCAGTACTTC

d_gene: TRBD1
v_gene: TRBV19
j_gene: TRBJ1-2
len: 15
CDR3aa: CASTQMTTGGRGYTF
CDR3nt: TGTGCCAGTACTCAGATGACTACAGGGGGCCGTGGCTACACCTTC

d_gene: TRBD2
v_gene: TRBV19
j_gene: TRBJ2-3
len: 15
CDR3aa: CASRERGPSTDTQYF
CDR3nt: TGTGCCAGTAGGGAGCGGGGGCCTAGCACAGATACGCAGTATTTT

d_gene: NA
v_gene: TRBV27
j_gene: TRBJ1-1
len: 14
CDR3aa: CASSFTESNTEAFF
CDR3nt: TGTGCCAGCAGTTTCACAGAGTCGAACACTGAAGCTTTCTTT

d_gene: TRBD1
v_gene: TRBV28
j_gene: TRBJ1-1
len: 15
CDR3aa: CASTRTGAAKSEAFF
CDR3nt: TGTGCCAGCACCCGGACAGGGGCCGCCAAATCCGAAGCTTTCTTT

d_gene: TRBD2
v_gene: TRBV15
j_gene: TRBJ2-7
len: 16
CDR3aa: CATSRDEWRGGNEQYF
CDR3nt: TGTGCCACCAGCAGAGATGAGTGGCGGGGGGGCAACGAGCAGTACTTC

d_gene: TRBD1
v_gene: TRBV5-1
j_gene: TRBJ2-1
len: 14
CDR3aa: CASSLGQGAGEQFF
CDR3nt: TGCGCCAGCAGCTTGGGGCAGGGGGCCGGTGAGCAGTTCTTC

d_gene: NA
v_gene: TRBV30
j_gene: TRBJ2-7
len: 12
CDR3aa: CAGKQGSYEQYF
CDR3nt: TGTGCCGGGAAACAGGGTAGCTACGAGCAGTACTTC

d_gene: NA
v_gene: TRBV5-1
j_gene: TRBJ1-4
len: 15
CDR3aa: CASSAGISAGEKLFF
CDR3nt: TGCGCCAGCAGCGCCGGGATTTCTGCGGGGGAAAAACTGTTTTTT

d_gene: NA
v_gene: TRBV18
j_gene: TRBJ1-2
len: 15
CDR3aa: CASSPLGGIGWGYTF
CDR3nt: TGTGCCAGCTCACCACTGGGGGGAATTGGATGGGGCTACACCTTC

d_gene: TRBD1
v_gene: TRBV7-2
j_gene: TRBJ1-2
len: 14
CDR3aa: CASSLRTGDYGYTF
CDR3nt: TGTGCCAGCAGCTTAAGGACAGGGGACTATGGCTACACCTTC

d_gene: NA
v_gene: TRBV9
j_gene: TRBJ2-7
len: 12
CDR3aa: CASSPGAYEQYF
CDR3nt: TGTGCCAGCAGCCCAGGGGCGTACGAGCAGTACTTC

d_gene: TRBD1
v_gene: TRBV5-1
j_gene: TRBJ1-4
len: 14
CDR3aa: CASSRTGNNEKLFF
CDR3nt: TGCGCCAGCAGTCGGACAGGCAATAATGAAAAACTGTTTTTT

d_gene: NA
v_gene: TRBV4-1
j_gene: TRBJ2-3
len: 13
CDR3aa: CASSQVRTDTQYF
CDR3nt: TGCGCCAGCAGCCAAGTCAGGACAGATACGCAGTATTTT

d_gene: NA
v_gene: TRBV6-5
j_gene: TRBJ1-1
len: 13
CDR3aa: CASRLRQVTEAFF
CDR3nt: TGTGCCAGCAGGCTCCGACAGGTCACTGAAGCTTTCTTT

d_gene: NA
v_gene: TRBV19
j_gene: TRBJ2-7
len: 13
CDR3aa: CASSRGQGCEQYF
CDR3nt: TGTGCCAGTAGTAGGGGTCAGGGATGCGAGCAGTACTTC

d_gene: TRBD1
v_gene: TRBV6-5
j_gene: TRBJ2-3
len: 15
CDR3aa: CASSFRGQLTDTQYF
CDR3nt: TGTGCCAGCAGTTTTAGGGGACAGCTCACAGATACGCAGTATTTT

d_gene: NA
v_gene: TRBV19
j_gene: TRBJ1-5
len: 14
CDR3aa: CASADTGSNQPQHF
CDR3nt: TGTGCCAGTGCGGACACAGGGAGCAATCAGCCCCAGCATTTT

d_gene: NA
v_gene: TRBV6-1
j_gene: TRBJ1-2
len: 15
CDR3aa: CASSEEGAGNYGYTF
CDR3nt: TGTGCCAGCAGTGAAGAAGGGGCAGGGAACTATGGCTACACCTTC

d_gene: TRBD2
v_gene: TRBV6-5
j_gene: TRBJ2-5
len: 15
CDR3aa: CASSRRLAGGGTQYF
CDR3nt: TGTGCCAGCAGTCGTCGACTAGCGGGGGGAGGGACCCAGTACTTC

d_gene: NA
v_gene: TRBV4-1
j_gene: TRBJ1-3
len: 17
CDR3aa: CASSQGTFIHSGNTIYF
CDR3nt: TGCGCCAGCAGCCAAGGGACATTCATTCACTCTGGAAACACCATATATTTT

d_gene: TRBD2
v_gene: TRBV7-3
j_gene: TRBJ2-3
len: 15
CDR3aa: CASSPLAASTDTQYF
CDR3nt: TGTGCCAGCAGCCCCCTAGCGGCTAGCACAGATACGCAGTATTTT

d_gene: NA
v_gene: TRBV7-9
j_gene: TRBJ1-5
len: 16
CDR3aa: CASSPWGDRSNQPQHF
CDR3nt: TGTGCCAGCAGCCCTTGGGGGGATCGGAGCAATCAGCCCCAGCATTTT

d_gene: NA
v_gene: TRBV9
j_gene: TRBJ2-7
len: 15
CDR3aa: CASSVSWDISYEQYF
CDR3nt: TGTGCCAGCAGCGTAAGTTGGGACATCTCCTACGAGCAGTACTTC

d_gene: NA
v_gene: TRBV5-6
j_gene: TRBJ2-3
len: 17
CDR3aa: CASSLLSVTVPSDTQYF
CDR3nt: TGTGCCAGCAGCTTGTTAAGCGTGACTGTACCATCAGATACGCAGTATTTT

d_gene: NA
v_gene: TRBV19
j_gene: TRBJ2-1
len: 15
CDR3aa: CASSIGNRGMNEQFF
CDR3nt: TGTGCCAGTAGTATAGGAAATAGGGGGATGAATGAGCAGTTCTTC

d_gene: NA
v_gene: TRBV7-3
j_gene: TRBJ2-5
len: 13
CDR3aa: CASSLRGRETQYF
CDR3nt: TGTGCCAGCAGCTTAAGGGGGCGAGAGACCCAGTACTTC